These T cell receptor beta chains were read from a single sample in a study of blood T cell repertoires in COVID-19. TCRdb's table, derived via immunoSEQ multiplex PCR, lists solely in-frame clones and lacks some. The sample has around 60,000 clones, approximately 80% seen once. The specimen was peripheral blood. These receptor sequences come from a man between 70 and 80 years old with acute or convalescent COVID-19. The CDR3 runs from the conserved cysteine through the conserved F or W. A D gene is named only where the DNA matches it firmly. Not every row has a clone size; where given, it reads once, few, many or a size class.

clone_size: once; v_call: TRBV5-1; j_call: TRBJ2-6; d_call: -; cdr3_aa: CASSEDSSGANVLTF; cdr3_nt: TGCGCCAGCAGCGAGGACAGCTCTGGGGCCAACGTCCTGACTTTC
clone_size: -; v_call: TRBV2; j_call: TRBJ1-1; d_call: TRBD1; cdr3_aa: CASEQGAYTEAFF; cdr3_nt: TGTGCCAGCGAGCAGGGGGCTTACACTGAAGCTTTCTTT
clone_size: -; v_call: TRBV11-3; j_call: TRBJ2-1; d_call: TRBD2; cdr3_aa: CASSLGGGYNEQFF; cdr3_nt: TGTGCCAGCAGCTTAGGCGGGGGGTACAATGAGCAGTTCTTC
clone_size: -; v_call: TRBV12-3/TRBV12-4; j_call: TRBJ2-5; d_call: -; cdr3_aa: CASSPAVVETQYF; cdr3_nt: TGTGCCAGCAGCCCCGCCGTAGTCGAGACCCAGTACTTC
clone_size: -; v_call: TRBV2; j_call: TRBJ1-5; d_call: TRBD1; cdr3_aa: CASTGTGSAGQPQHF; cdr3_nt: TGTGCCAGCACCGGGACAGGCTCCGCGGGGCAGCCCCAGCATTTT
clone_size: -; v_call: TRBV6-5; j_call: TRBJ1-1; d_call: -; cdr3_aa: CASSRRTLNTEAFF; cdr3_nt: TGTGCCAGCAGCCGAAGGACATTGAACACTGAAGCTTTCTTT
clone_size: -; v_call: TRBV7-7; j_call: TRBJ2-7; d_call: -; cdr3_aa: CASSVDRAYEQYF; cdr3_nt: TGTGCTAGCAGCGTAGACAGAGCCTACGAGCAGTACTTC
clone_size: -; v_call: TRBV19; j_call: TRBJ2-1; d_call: -; cdr3_aa: CASRDRYNEQFF; cdr3_nt: TGTGCCAGTAGAGACAGGTACAATGAGCAGTTCTTC
clone_size: -; v_call: TRBV2; j_call: TRBJ2-1; d_call: TRBD2; cdr3_aa: CASATGGAYNEQFF; cdr3_nt: TGTGCCAGCGCAACCGGGGGGGCGTACAATGAGCAGTTCTTC
clone_size: once; v_call: TRBV12-3/TRBV12-4; j_call: TRBJ2-1; d_call: -; cdr3_aa: CASRGDYNEQFF; cdr3_nt: TGTGCCAGCAGAGGAGATTACAATGAGCAGTTCTTC
clone_size: -; v_call: TRBV5-1; j_call: TRBJ2-7; d_call: -; cdr3_aa: CASSLQGYEQYF; cdr3_nt: TGCGCCAGCAGCTTGCAGGGCTACGAGCAGTACTTC
clone_size: -; v_call: TRBV5-1; j_call: TRBJ2-1; d_call: TRBD1; cdr3_aa: CASSLQGGSYNEQFF; cdr3_nt: TGCGCCAGCAGCTTACAGGGGGGCTCCTACAATGAGCAGTTCTTC
clone_size: -; v_call: TRBV7-9; j_call: TRBJ1-1; d_call: -; cdr3_aa: CASSLIDRTPFF; cdr3_nt: TGTGCCAGCAGCTTAATTGACAGGACTCCTTTCTTT
clone_size: -; v_call: TRBV19; j_call: TRBJ2-1; d_call: TRBD2; cdr3_aa: CASSLAGGPGEQFF; cdr3_nt: TGTGCCAGTAGTTTAGCGGGGGGGCCGGGTGAGCAGTTCTTC
clone_size: -; v_call: TRBV5-4; j_call: TRBJ2-3; d_call: TRBD2; cdr3_aa: CASSPQVGSGLAGGRDTQYF; cdr3_nt: TGTGCCAGCAGCCCACAGGTCGGGTCGGGACTAGCGGGGGGGAGAGATACGCAGTATTTT
clone_size: -; v_call: TRBV18; j_call: TRBJ2-2; d_call: -; cdr3_aa: CASSPRQNTGELFF; cdr3_nt: TGTGCCAGCTCACCCCGACAGAACACCGGGGAGCTGTTTTTT
clone_size: -; v_call: TRBV6-5; j_call: TRBJ1-1; d_call: TRBD1; cdr3_aa: CASRTTGPTEAFF; cdr3_nt: TGTGCCAGCAGAACGACAGGGCCAACTGAAGCTTTCTTT
clone_size: few; v_call: TRBV6-1; j_call: TRBJ1-1; d_call: -; cdr3_aa: CASSELGLNTEAFF; cdr3_nt: TGTGCCAGCAGTGAACTCGGGTTGAACACTGAAGCTTTCTTT